This T cell receptor (beta chain) is drawn from a study of T-cell memory formation after mild COVID-19. Study results and caveats: Clones shrinking from day 15 to 85 showed even CD4/CD8 mixes; later expanders tilted CD4+.

There are a few counts of this clonotype. The antigen remains undetermined. CDR1 SGHVS and CDR2 FQNEAQ come from the germline V gene. CDR3 length: 15 residues. With 5 bases removed from V and 6 bases from J, the gap between germline ends came to 17 bases. cDNA libraries for TCR alpha and TCR beta, carrying sample barcodes and UMIs, came from 5'RACE with constant-segment primers. TCRdb re-called the 5' RACE reads with MiXCR, one entry per CDR3 protein. The sample lists approximately 200,000 distinct CDR3 sequences; around 16% were seen once. The TCR sequence derives from an adult woman who had mild COVID-19 (a few samples of this study predate the infection). Cell type and time point are not known. This rearrangement joins TRBV7-8 to TRBJ2-1; perhaps TRBD2 as D (6 bases). Sample: PBMCs or a T cell subset sorted from them (not recorded which). This chain's CDR3 is CASSRLGREVNEQFF. For the CDR3, the DNA is TGTGCCAGCAGCCGCTTAGGGCGGGAAGTCAATGAGCAGTTCTTC. The variable domain in full, completed from reference TRBV7-8 and TRBJ2-1, reads GAGVSQSPRYKVAKRGQDVALRCDPISGHVSLFWYQQALGQGPEFLTYFQNEAQLDKSGLPSDRFFAERPEGSVSTLKIQRTQQEDSAVYLCASSRLGREVNEQFFGPGTRLTVL.